This T cell receptor (beta chain) comes out of a study of beta chain features in type 1 diabetes. Germline V CDR1 and CDR2: SSHAT, FNYEAQ (reference sequence). Trimming removed 6 bases at V and 0 bases at J, with 14 bases between. The CDR3 is made up of 15 amino acids. Since all of the isolated RNA was reverse transcribed, expressed TCRB transcripts were what got sequenced. Sequenced by immunoSEQ multiplex PCR; TCRdb stores in-frame clones only, minus some. The sample includes about 740,000 clones, 10% to 15% seen only once; the top ten take less than 0.025%. Study-wide results and caveats: Across all four CD4+ subsets, people with type 1 diabetes showed modestly shorter TCRB CDR3s.

This clone was seen a handful of times. The antigen remains unidentified. Sequencing was performed on naive CD4+ T cells from blood. This chain joins TRBV7-7 and TRBJ2-5, with a possible D match to TRBD2 (7 bases). The TCR comes from a man aged 18 to 35 with type 1 diabetes. The DNA of the CDR3 is TGTGCCAGCAGTACGGGGGGCCCGTACCAAGAGACCCAGTACTTC. This encodes CASSTGGPYQETQYF. Full variable domain (outside the CDR3, taken from reference TRBV7-7 and TRBJ2-5): GAGVSQSPRYKVTKRGQDVTLRCDPISSHATLYWYQQALGQGPEFLTYFNYEAQPDKSGLPSDRFSAERPEGSISTLTIQRTEQRDSAMYRCASSTGGPYQETQYFGPGTRLLVL.